The present T cell receptor beta chain was sequenced within a study of identical twins. Study-wide results and caveats: Twin sharing of out-of-frame TCR alpha was underestimated by models in monozygotic pairs.

Unique molecular identifiers were in the cDNA, with template-switch universal primer binding. TCRdb passed the 5' RACE reads through MiXCR, listing each CDR3 protein once. The data contain 1.5 million to 2 million distinct CDR3 sequences, roughly a third of them singletons. A remark on this clonotype: The target antigen is unknown.

CDR1 is SEHNR and CDR2 is FQNEAQ in the germline V gene (reference sequence). The CDR3 has 16 amino acids. The germline V and J ends were trimmed by 0 bases and 3 bases, with 9 bases remaining between them. V usage is TRBV7-9 and J usage is TRBJ1-6; no firm D call. Sequencing was done on a sample of cord blood. The clonotype originates from a newborn girl in good health. Here the CDR3 reads CASSLALEGYNSPLHF. CDR3 sequence (DNA): TGTGCCAGCAGCTTAGCGTTGGAGGGCTATAATTCACCCCTCCACTTT.